The entry below describes one T cell receptor (beta chain). The sample belongs to a study of blood T cell repertoires in COVID-19. In the study overall: T cells, B-cell-depleted T cells, or PBMCs provided the cDNA or gDNA that served as material.

The CDR3 totals 14 residues. V lost 6 bases and J lost 6; bases outside the gene matches: 3. The germline V gene has CDR1 MDHEN and CDR2 SYDVKM. Authors' methods: The authors estimated nucleated cell counts from reference gene primer amplification. Produced via immunoSEQ multiplex PCR; TCRdb's table is partial and in-frame only. V and J calls and clone size are as listed in that table; D and trimming were resolved from the DNA. This sample has 150,000 to 180,000 clones, with under 95% found just once. The receptor's source is a man in his fifties or sixties with acute or convalescent COVID-19. Material for sequencing was peripheral blood. J is TRBJ2-1 and V is TRBV28, with 12 nucleotides matching TRBD1. This CDR3 is CASRGQGARNEQFF. The CDR3 nucleotides read TGTGCCAGCAGGGGACAGGGGGCTCGCAATGAGCAGTTCTTC.